This T cell receptor (beta chain) was sequenced in a study of T cell repertoires in cytomegalovirus infection (dated by TCRdb to between 2017 and 2020). Regarding the research as a whole: The HLA type of each donor mattered for the analysis, because public TCR beta signatures pointed to carriage of CMV infection along with the matching HLA type.

General findings and caveats noted by the study authors: Cumulative frequency of public TCR beta family members discriminated carriers of CMV infection plus the relevant HLA type in this cohort and an independent 352-donor cohort. In the ex vivo response, HLA-C-restricted CMV-specific TCR beta clonotypes were dominant, and in two of eight donors the single most frequent clonotype came from this HLA-C-restricted group.

V and J lose 5 bases and 3 bases, and a span of 7 bases separates them. The CDR3, from cysteine to phenylalanine, totals 13 residues. Only CDR3 DNA remains: 39 bases, in frame from the first base. The germline V gene (reference sequence) supplies CDR1 MNHEY and CDR2 SMNVEV. Instrument used: Illumina HiSeq 1500. TCRdb reprocessed the public reads (quality trimming at Q25 with fastp, clone calling with MiXCR) and kept in-frame beta chains. For every CDR3 protein sequence, its rows merge into one entry that carries the most common genes and DNA. The sample includes roughly 230,000 distinct CDR3 sequences, with over 15% observed a single time. The top ten clones comprise around half of the sample. This clonotype was seen at least ten times. No antigen is known for it. Base qualities are not at hand, and no much larger clone is one base apart.

Input material: CD8+ T cells from PBMCs. The chain is assembled from TRBV27 and TRBJ2-2; the D segment cannot be called with confidence. The origin of this receptor is a human donor in good health (CMV status not recorded). Some clones in this sample may be carry-over from other donors' samples. The bases are TGTGCCAGCAGTCCGTTTGACACCGGGGAGCTGTTTTTT. Translated, it reads CASSPFDTGELFF.